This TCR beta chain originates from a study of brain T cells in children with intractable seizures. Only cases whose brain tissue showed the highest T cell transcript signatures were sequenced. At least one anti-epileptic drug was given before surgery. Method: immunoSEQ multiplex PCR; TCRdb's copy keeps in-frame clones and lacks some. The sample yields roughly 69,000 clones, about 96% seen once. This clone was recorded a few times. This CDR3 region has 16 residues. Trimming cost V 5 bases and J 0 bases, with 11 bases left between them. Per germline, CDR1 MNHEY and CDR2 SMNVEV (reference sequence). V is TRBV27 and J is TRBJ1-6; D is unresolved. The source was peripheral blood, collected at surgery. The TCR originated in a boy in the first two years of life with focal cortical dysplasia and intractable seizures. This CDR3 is CASSGGKSSYNSPLHF. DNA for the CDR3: TGTGCCAGCAGTGGAGGGAAAAGCTCCTATAATTCACCCCTCCACTTT.